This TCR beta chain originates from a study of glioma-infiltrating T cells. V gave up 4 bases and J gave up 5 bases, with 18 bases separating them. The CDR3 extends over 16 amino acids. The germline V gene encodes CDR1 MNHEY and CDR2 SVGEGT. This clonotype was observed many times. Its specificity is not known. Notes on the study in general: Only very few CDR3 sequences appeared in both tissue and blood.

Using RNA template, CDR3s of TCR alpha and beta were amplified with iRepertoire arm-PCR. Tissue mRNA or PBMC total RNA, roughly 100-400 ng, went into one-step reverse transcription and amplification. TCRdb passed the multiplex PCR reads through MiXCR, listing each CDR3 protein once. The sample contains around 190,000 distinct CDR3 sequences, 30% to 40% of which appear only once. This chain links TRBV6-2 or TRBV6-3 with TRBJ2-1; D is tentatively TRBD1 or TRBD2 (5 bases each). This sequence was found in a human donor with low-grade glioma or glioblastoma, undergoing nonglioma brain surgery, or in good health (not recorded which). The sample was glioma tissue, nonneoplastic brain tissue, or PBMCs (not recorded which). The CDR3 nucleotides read TGTGCCAGCAGTTCCCCTTACTCCCTGGGGGACAATGAGCAGTTCTTC. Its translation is CASSSPYSLGDNEQFF.